A selection of T cell receptor beta chains follows, all from one sample in a study of cytomegalovirus exposure and HLA in healthy donors. Measured with immunoSEQ multiplex PCR; TCRdb has only the in-frame clones, and not every one. The sample has about 210,000 clones, over 60% seen once; the top ten hold about 2%. The sample consisted of PBMCs. The receptors stem from a male donor in good health and CMV-seronegative. CDR3s include the opening cysteine and the closing phenylalanine or tryptophan.

cdr3_aa j_call v_call cdr3_length
CSVGTAGTDTQYF TRBJ2-3 TRBV29-1 13
CASSSLLTGENSPLHF TRBJ1-6 TRBV28 16
CASSAQGLNTDTQYF TRBJ2-3 TRBV19 15
CASSLRESEKLFF TRBJ1-4 TRBV7-9 13
CASSGQQGYYEQYF TRBJ2-7 TRBV7-8 14
CASSRPGLAENEQFF TRBJ2-1 TRBV7-9 15
CASSLVGRVAYEQYF TRBJ2-7 TRBV7-9 15
CASRSLLGDKSYEQYF NA TRBV11-2 16
CASSLRSGEGNYNEQFF TRBJ2-1 TRBV7-3 17
CASRVGLEAFF TRBJ1-1 TRBV28 11
CASSQGTNEETQYF TRBJ2-5 TRBV4-2 14
CASSPGSTYEQYF TRBJ2-7 TRBV2 13
CASSIANYGYTF TRBJ1-2 TRBV19 12
CASSLEGLPSRDGYTF TRBJ1-2 TRBV5-1 16
CASSLRPEANSPLHF TRBJ1-6 TRBV5-4 15
CAWIRSGGYEQYF TRBJ2-7 TRBV30 13
CASSLVGRQGMANEKLFF TRBJ1-4 TRBV11-2 18
CASSGRGQPISNYGYTF TRBJ1-2 TRBV7-9 17
CASSLSRDIRYEQYF TRBJ2-7 TRBV27 15
CAISTDRSLEQPQHF TRBJ1-5 TRBV10-3 15
CAILTFGYEQYF TRBJ2-7 TRBV30 12
CASSGMVSSYNEQFF TRBJ2-1 TRBV6-1 15
CAIRTSNNEQFF TRBJ2-1 TRBV10-3 12
CASSATGLAADTQYF TRBJ2-3 TRBV9 15
CASARGQPNTEAFF TRBJ1-1 TRBV9 14
CASSYGETQYF TRBJ2-5 TRBV6-1 11
CASSGTASYEQYF TRBJ2-7 TRBV11-3 13
CASSSPLAGGPIQETQYF TRBJ2-5 TRBV5-6 18
CASSEQQGLGYTF TRBJ1-2 TRBV10-1 13
CASSQGTSDEQFF TRBJ2-1 TRBV4-2 13
CASSPDLPQDMGTEAFF TRBJ1-1 TRBV18 17
CASSSLGQGGGTQYF TRBJ2-5 TRBV7-2 15
CASSPTGTAMNTEAFF TRBJ1-1 TRBV7-8 16
CAWSVPRQGTGELFF TRBJ2-2 TRBV30 15
CASSFTLGASDGTGELFF TRBJ2-2 TRBV5-1 18
CASSEVVGALSYEQYF NA TRBV6-1 16
CASGLRSAGGNTGELFF TRBJ2-2 TRBV5-1 17
CASSPIGGGLYEQYF TRBJ2-7 TRBV6-5 15
CASSPTSGRPNEQFF TRBJ2-1 TRBV6-5 15
CASSQEPLAGGTDTQYF TRBJ2-3 TRBV4-2 17
CASSQVLGQPTNEKLFF TRBJ1-4 TRBV4-3 17
CASRINLNTEAFF TRBJ1-1 TRBV7-3 13
CASSIAGTGGREQYF TRBJ2-7 TRBV7-6 15
CASSWDTSGELFF TRBJ2-2 TRBV9 13
CASSNRSSYGYTF TRBJ1-2 TRBV5-8 13
CAISEGVADVREQYF TRBJ2-7 TRBV10-3 15
CASSPPTGGNSPLHF TRBJ1-6 TRBV18 15
CASSGGGRLVHTEAFF TRBJ1-1 TRBV28 16
CASSSTIRDRGNQPQHF TRBJ1-5 TRBV5-6 17
CASSRGQGNYEQYF TRBJ2-7 TRBV7-2 14
CASSTGILSNQPQHF TRBJ1-5 TRBV19 15
CASSPTSGGPPYNEQFF TRBJ2-1 TRBV6-4 17
CASSLNPGGLTEAFF TRBJ1-1 TRBV7-3 15